These 7 T cell receptor beta chains were sequenced from one sample in a study of Ad26.COV2.S vaccination and SARS-CoV-2 variants. As for treatment: 15 to 20 received Ad26.COV2.S at low or high dose, single or two shots; roughly 5 received placebo; per-sample allocation not given. After the first vaccine or placebo injection, samples were drawn on day 63. TCRdb's copy holds only in-frame clones and misses some; the assay was immunoSEQ multiplex PCR. The sample shows around 400,000 clones, about 93% of them seen only once. Sequenced here: peripheral blood, sampled in a trial of Ad26.COV2.S vaccine versus placebo. These receptors were collected from a person between 18 and 60 years old who received the Ad26.COV2.S COVID-19 vaccine or a placebo.

This clone was observed once. This rearrangement joins TRBV6-6 to TRBJ1-1; tentatively, D is TRBD1 (6 bases). Trimming cost V 6 bases and J 6 bases, with 23 bases left between them. This CDR3 region has 16 residues. Germline V CDR1 and CDR2: MNHNY, SVGAGI (reference sequence). CDR3 in DNA: TGTGCCAGCAGCCCCCCTGCTGGGTTGGGACACGCTGAAGCTTTCTTT. Its protein product is CASSPPAGLGHAEAFF.

Notes on this clone: Other DNA sequences in the sample encode the same CDR3. The chain uses TRBV7-9 and TRBJ1-1; D not resolved. The germline V gene encodes CDR1 SEHNR and CDR2 FQNEAQ (reference sequence). V was trimmed by 4 bases and J by 0 bases, leaving 6 bases between them. The CDR3 totals 13 residues. CDR3 amino acids: CASSSTMNTEAFF. The DNA for the CDR3 is TGTGCCAGCAGCTCCACAATGAACACTGAAGCTTTCTTT.

The chain joins TRBV5-1 to TRBJ2-7; 11 positions agree with TRBD2. This CDR3 region has 14 residues. Germline trimming cut 5 bases from V and 7 bases from J; bases unmatched to any gene: 8. In germline, CDR1 is SGHRS, CDR2 YFSETQ. The CDR3 DNA is TGCGCCAGCAGGTTAGCGGGAGGGCCAGGGGAGCAGTACTTC. This codes for CASRLAGGPGEQYF.

This chain links TRBV5-1 with TRBJ2-1; 10 positions match TRBD1. V was pared by 4 bases and J by 8 bases, with 9 bases of the junction left unmatched. Germline CDR1 is SGHRS and CDR2 is YFSETQ. This CDR3 comprises 15 residues. This chain's CDR3 is CASSRDRGGSDEQFF. Written as DNA, the CDR3 is TGCGCCAGCAGCCGGGACAGGGGAGGAAGCGATGAGCAGTTCTTC.

The chain employs TRBV18 and TRBJ2-4; no definite D call. Germline values: CDR1 KGHSH, CDR2 LQKENI. This CDR3 is built from 12 residues. The V end lost 4 bases, the J end lost 11 bases, and 12 bases lay between the germline ends. CDR3 DNA: TGTGCCAGCTCACTAGGTCCCGAGGTTCAGTACTTC. Encoded protein: CASSLGPEVQYF.

The genes are TRBV2 and TRBJ1-3; 7 positions agree with TRBD1. V lost 3 bases to trimming and J lost 2 bases; unmatched junction nucleotides: 10. The CDR3 spans 17 residues. Germline lookup yields CDR1 SNHLY and CDR2 FYNNEI. The chain's CDR3 is CASSDRDSSRTGNTIYF. The DNA of the CDR3 is TGTGCCAGCAGTGACCGGGACAGTTCTCGGACTGGAAACACCATATATTTT.

This sequence joins TRBV12-5 and TRBJ2-2; the D is unclear. This CDR3 has 15 amino acids. The V gene's germline CDR1 is LGHNT and CDR2 FRNRAP. Deletions cut 0 bases from V and 3 bases from J, with 8 bases between. The CDR3 DNA reads TGTGCTAGTGGTTTGGTTGAGTGGCACACCGGGGAGCTGTTTTTT. Its protein is CASGLVEWHTGELFF.